These T cell receptor beta chains were read from a single sample in a study of Ad26.COV2.S vaccination and SARS-CoV-2 variants. The repertoire was sequenced with immunoSEQ multiplex PCR; TCRdb's copy has only in-frame clones and lacks some. The profile shows around 340,000 clones, approximately 90% of them singletons. The input for sequencing was peripheral blood, taken in a trial of Ad26.COV2.S vaccine versus placebo. The receptors here all came from a person aged 18-65 years who received the Ad26.COV2.S COVID-19 vaccine or a placebo. The CDR3 runs from the conserved cysteine through the conserved F or W.

v_gene	j_gene	CDR3aa
TRBV28	TRBJ2-7	CASSGRGTSGISSYEQYF
TRBV15	TRBJ1-5	CATSRKGQGSGSNQPQHF
TRBV19	TRBJ1-4	CASSMEQGNEKLFF
TRBV5-1	TRBJ2-1	CASSREGQTYNEQFF
TRBV18	TRBJ1-1	CASSPIRDSLSNTEAFF
TRBV5-1	TRBJ2-1	CASSLYNVFGRADYNEQFF
TRBV28	TRBJ1-3	CASSTLGSGNTIYF
TRBV15	TRBJ1-1	CATSRTGNTEAFF
TRBV5-1	TRBJ2-6	CASSLDLGRANVLTF
TRBV18	TRBJ2-1	CASSPRGLDNEQFF